These T cell receptor beta chains were read from a single sample in a study of response to subunit inactivated influenza vaccine. A single record per CDR3 protein comes from TCRdb applying MiXCR to the RT-PCR reads. The sample has 490,000 or so distinct CDR3 sequences; under 9% are singletons. The sample was PBMCs from blood, taken around 25 months after vaccination. The receptors originated from a man aged 50 to 69 who received an inactivated influenza vaccine. CDR3s include the opening cysteine and the closing phenylalanine or tryptophan. D genes are given only for firm matches.

CAWTWANTGELFF	TRBJ2-2	.	TRBV30
CASSLNPGETDTQYF	TRBJ2-3	.	TRBV7-2
CASSHWRLAGGPDTGELFF	TRBJ2-2	TRBD2	TRBV4-3
CASRSDSGRGNYEQYF	TRBJ2-7	TRBD2	TRBV7-9
CASRSYGTGGSDTQYF	TRBJ2-3	TRBD1	TRBV12-3/TRBV12-4
CASRPGGGNTIYF	TRBJ1-3	.	TRBV12-3/TRBV12-4
CSFREGGINEQFF	TRBJ2-1	.	TRBV29-1
CASSHPGQVVSYEQYF	TRBJ2-7	TRBD1	TRBV4-1
CASSLSSGTAYEQYF	TRBJ2-7	TRBD2	TRBV5-1
CASSLGTSGLTGELFF	TRBJ2-2	TRBD2	TRBV27
CSVDGRYEQYF	TRBJ2-7	.	TRBV29-1
CASSSRIYRGLDTGELFF	TRBJ2-2	TRBD1	TRBV5-6
CASSSMVIRRADYNEQFF	TRBJ2-1	.	TRBV11-1
CASSPGQATSYEQYF	TRBJ2-7	TRBD1	TRBV18
CATQVFSSGNTIYF	TRBJ1-3	.	TRBV6-1
CSVEVRAFTDTQYF	TRBJ2-3	.	TRBV29-1
CATSDLRRADTQYF	TRBJ2-3	.	TRBV24-1
CASSHRDLQETQYF	TRBJ2-5	.	TRBV13
CASSPSRVWGYTF	TRBJ1-2	.	TRBV5-5
CASSPPRLAQETQYF	TRBJ2-5	TRBD2	TRBV25-1
CASSLPGAANTGELFF	TRBJ2-2	.	TRBV27
CSVRGQPNYGYTF	TRBJ1-2	.	TRBV20-1
CASSVEVGGRGLLTDTQYF	TRBJ2-3	.	TRBV9
CASSLVSGGGTEAFF	TRBJ1-1	TRBD1	TRBV7-2
CSARVSSDEQFF	TRBJ2-1	.	TRBV20-1
CASSIGVLAGGTDTQYF	TRBJ2-3	TRBD2	TRBV7-6
CASSPPIAGRQNYGYTF	TRBJ1-2	.	TRBV12-3/TRBV12-4
CASSYPAREVEQYF	TRBJ2-7	.	TRBV6-5
CASSVVHLDHYEQYF	TRBJ2-7	.	TRBV4-2
CASSLGLRGIDTQYF	TRBJ2-3	TRBD2	TRBV13
CSVGGGAPSTDTQYF	TRBJ2-3	TRBD2	TRBV29-1
CASSQEGGRRALHF	TRBJ1-6	.	TRBV3-1
CASSVAPSVSDDEQFF	TRBJ2-1	.	TRBV9
CSARRGLGTEAFF	TRBJ1-1	.	TRBV20-1
CSVKNYQETQYF	TRBJ2-5	.	TRBV29-1
CASSQFGDTQYF	TRBJ2-3	.	TRBV7-2
CASSLAPQGEHAYEQYF	TRBJ2-7	.	TRBV7-2
CASSVPLAGENTGELFF	TRBJ2-2	TRBD2	TRBV9
CAIKSPGQNSPLHF	TRBJ1-6	TRBD1	TRBV10-3
CASSQDYGGLQETQYF	TRBJ2-5	.	TRBV4-2